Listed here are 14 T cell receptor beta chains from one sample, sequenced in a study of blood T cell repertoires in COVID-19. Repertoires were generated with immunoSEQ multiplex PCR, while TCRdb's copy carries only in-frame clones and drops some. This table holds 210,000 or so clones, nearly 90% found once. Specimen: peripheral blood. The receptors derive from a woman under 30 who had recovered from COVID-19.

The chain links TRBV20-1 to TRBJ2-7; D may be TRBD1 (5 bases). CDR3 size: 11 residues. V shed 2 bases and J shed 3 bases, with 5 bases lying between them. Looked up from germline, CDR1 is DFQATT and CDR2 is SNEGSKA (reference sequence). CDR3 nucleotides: TGCAGTGCTAGACAGGGCTACGAGCAGTACTTC. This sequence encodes CSARQGYEQYF.

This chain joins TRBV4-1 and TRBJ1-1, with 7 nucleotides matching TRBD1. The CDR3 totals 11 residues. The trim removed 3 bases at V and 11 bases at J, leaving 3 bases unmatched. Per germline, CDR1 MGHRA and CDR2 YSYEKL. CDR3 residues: CASSQDRTAFF. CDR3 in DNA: TGCGCCAGCAGCCAGGACAGGACGGCTTTCTTT.

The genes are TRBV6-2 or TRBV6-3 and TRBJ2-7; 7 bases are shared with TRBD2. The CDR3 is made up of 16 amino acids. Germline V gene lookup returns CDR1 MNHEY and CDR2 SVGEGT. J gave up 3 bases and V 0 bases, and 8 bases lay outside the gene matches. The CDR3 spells CASSYSKGGRGYEQYF. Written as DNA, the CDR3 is TGTGCCAGCAGTTACTCGAAGGGCGGGAGAGGCTACGAGCAGTACTTC.

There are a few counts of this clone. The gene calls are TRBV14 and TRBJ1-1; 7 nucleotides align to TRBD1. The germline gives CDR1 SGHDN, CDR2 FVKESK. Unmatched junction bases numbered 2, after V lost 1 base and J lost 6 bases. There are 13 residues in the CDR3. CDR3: CASSQGQGAEAFF. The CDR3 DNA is TGTGCCAGCAGCCAAGGACAGGGTGCTGAAGCTTTCTTT.

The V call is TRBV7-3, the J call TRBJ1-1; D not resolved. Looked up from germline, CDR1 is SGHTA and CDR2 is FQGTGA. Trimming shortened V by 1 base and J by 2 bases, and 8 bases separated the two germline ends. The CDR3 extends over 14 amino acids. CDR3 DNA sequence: TGTGCCAGCAGCTTAAGTAACGGTAACACTGAAGCTTTCTTT. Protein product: CASSLSNGNTEAFF.

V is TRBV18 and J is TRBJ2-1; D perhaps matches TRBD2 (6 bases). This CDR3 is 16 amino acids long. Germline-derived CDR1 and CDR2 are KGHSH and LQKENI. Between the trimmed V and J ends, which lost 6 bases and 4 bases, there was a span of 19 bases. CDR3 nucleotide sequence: TGTGCCAGCTCTCCGAGCTCCTCCGGGACTTACAATGAGCAGTTCTTC. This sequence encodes CASSPSSSGTYNEQFF.

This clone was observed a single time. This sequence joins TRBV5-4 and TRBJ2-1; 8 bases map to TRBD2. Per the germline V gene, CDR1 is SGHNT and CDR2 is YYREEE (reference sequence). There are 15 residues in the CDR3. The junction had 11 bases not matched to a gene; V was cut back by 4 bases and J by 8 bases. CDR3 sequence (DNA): TGTGCCAGCAGCCGAGGGACTAGTTCAGGCGATGAGCAGTTCTTC. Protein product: CASSRGTSSGDEQFF.

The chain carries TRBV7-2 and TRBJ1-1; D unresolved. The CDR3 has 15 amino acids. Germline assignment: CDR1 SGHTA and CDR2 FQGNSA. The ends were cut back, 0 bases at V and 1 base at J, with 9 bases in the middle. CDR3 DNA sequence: TGTGCCAGCAGCTTAGCGCACGGTAGGAACACTGAAGCTTTCTTT. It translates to CASSLAHGRNTEAFF.

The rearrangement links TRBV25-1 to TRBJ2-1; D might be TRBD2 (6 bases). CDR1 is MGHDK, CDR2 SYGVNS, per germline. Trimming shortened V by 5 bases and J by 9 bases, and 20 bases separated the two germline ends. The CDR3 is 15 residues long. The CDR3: CASSLLRDWTGEQFF. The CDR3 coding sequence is TGTGCCAGCAGTCTCCTCCGGGACTGGACCGGTGAGCAGTTCTTC.

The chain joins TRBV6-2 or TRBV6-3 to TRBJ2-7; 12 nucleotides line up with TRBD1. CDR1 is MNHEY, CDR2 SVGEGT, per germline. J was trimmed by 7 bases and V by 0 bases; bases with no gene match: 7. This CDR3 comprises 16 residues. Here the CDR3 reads CASSYSRGQGAFEQYF. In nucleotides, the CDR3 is TGTGCCAGCAGTTACTCGCGGGGACAGGGGGCGTTTGAGCAGTACTTC.

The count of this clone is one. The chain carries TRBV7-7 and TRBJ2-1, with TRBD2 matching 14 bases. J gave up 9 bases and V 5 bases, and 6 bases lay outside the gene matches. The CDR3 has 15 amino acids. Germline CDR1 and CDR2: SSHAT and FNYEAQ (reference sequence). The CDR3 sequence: CASSLTSGRAAEQFF. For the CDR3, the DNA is TGTGCCAGCAGCCTGACTAGCGGGAGGGCCGCTGAGCAGTTCTTC.

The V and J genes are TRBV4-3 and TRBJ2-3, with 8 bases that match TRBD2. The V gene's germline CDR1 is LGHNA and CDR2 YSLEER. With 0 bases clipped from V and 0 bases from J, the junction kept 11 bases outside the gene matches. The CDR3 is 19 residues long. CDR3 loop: CASSQEVAGYQTSTDTQYF. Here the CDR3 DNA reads TGCGCCAGCAGCCAAGAGGTAGCGGGATACCAGACTAGCACAGATACGCAGTATTTT.

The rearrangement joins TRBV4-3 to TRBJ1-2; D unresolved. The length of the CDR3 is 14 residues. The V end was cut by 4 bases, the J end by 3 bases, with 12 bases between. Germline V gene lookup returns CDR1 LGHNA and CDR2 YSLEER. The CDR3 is CASSRERRDYGYTF. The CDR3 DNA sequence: TGCGCCAGCAGCCGAGAACGGAGGGACTATGGCTACACCTTC.

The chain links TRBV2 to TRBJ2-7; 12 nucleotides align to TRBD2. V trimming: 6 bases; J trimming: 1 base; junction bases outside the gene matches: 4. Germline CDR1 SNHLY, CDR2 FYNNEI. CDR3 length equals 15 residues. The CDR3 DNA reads TGTGCCAGCAGCAAACTAGCGGGAGGATCCTACGAGCAGTACTTC. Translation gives CASSKLAGGSYEQYF.